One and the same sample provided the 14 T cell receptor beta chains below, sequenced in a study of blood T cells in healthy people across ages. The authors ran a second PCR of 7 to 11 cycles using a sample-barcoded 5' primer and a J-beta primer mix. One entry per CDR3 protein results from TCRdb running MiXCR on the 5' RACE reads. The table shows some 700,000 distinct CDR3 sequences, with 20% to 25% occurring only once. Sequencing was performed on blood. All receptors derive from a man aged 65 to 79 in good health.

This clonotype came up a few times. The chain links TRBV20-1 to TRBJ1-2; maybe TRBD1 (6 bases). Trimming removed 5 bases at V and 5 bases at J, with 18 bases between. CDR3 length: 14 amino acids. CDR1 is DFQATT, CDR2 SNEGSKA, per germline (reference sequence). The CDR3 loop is CSAGGADSGYGYTF. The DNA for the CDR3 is TGCAGTGCTGGGGGGGCCGACTCGGGTTATGGCTACACCTTC.

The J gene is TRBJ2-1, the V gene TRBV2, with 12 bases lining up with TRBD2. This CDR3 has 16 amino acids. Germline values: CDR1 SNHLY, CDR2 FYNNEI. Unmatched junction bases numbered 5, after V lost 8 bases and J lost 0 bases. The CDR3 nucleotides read TGTGCCAGCCGCCGACTAGCGGGGGACTCCTACAATGAGCAGTTCTTC. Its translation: CASRRLAGDSYNEQFF. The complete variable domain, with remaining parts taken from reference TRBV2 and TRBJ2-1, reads EPEVTQTPSHQVTQMGQEVILRCVPISNHLYFYWYRQILGQKVEFLVSFYNNEISEKSEIFDDQFSVERPDGSNFTLKIRSTKLEDSAMYFCASRRLAGDSYNEQFFGPGTRLTVL.

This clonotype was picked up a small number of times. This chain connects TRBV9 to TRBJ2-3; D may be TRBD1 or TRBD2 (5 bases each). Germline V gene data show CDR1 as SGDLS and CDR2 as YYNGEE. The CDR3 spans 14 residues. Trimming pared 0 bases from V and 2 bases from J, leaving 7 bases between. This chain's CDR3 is CASSVGDPTDTQYF. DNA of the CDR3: TGTGCCAGCAGCGTAGGGGACCCCACAGATACGCAGTATTTT.

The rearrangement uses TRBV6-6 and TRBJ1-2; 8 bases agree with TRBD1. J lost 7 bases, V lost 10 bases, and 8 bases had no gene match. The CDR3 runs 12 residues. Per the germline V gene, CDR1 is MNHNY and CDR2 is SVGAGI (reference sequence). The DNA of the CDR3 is TGTGCCACCCAGGACAGGGCTGTTGGCTACACCTTC. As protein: CATQDRAVGYTF.

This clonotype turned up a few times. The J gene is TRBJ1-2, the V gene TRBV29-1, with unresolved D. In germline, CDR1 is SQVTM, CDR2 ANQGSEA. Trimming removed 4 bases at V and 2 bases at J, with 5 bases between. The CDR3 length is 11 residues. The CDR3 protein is CSVGENYGYTF. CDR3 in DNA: TGCAGCGTTGGAGAGAACTATGGCTACACCTTC.

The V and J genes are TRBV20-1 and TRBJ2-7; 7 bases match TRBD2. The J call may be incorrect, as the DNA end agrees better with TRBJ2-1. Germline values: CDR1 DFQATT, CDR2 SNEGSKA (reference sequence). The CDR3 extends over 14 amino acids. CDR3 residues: CSAQRGGTTNEQFF. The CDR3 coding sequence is TGCAGTGCCCAAAGGGGCGGGACTACAAATGAGCAGTTCTTC.

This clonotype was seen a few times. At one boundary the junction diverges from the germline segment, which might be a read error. The CDR3 loop reads CASSQGLGTGSREQYF. CDR3 bases: TGTGCCAGCAGTCAAGGTTTAGGGACAGGGTCTCGCGAGCAGTACTTC. V is TRBV3-1 and J is TRBJ2-7, with TRBD1 identical over 9 bases. The CDR3 totals 16 residues. CDR1 and CDR2 (germline): LGHDT, YNNKEL (reference sequence).

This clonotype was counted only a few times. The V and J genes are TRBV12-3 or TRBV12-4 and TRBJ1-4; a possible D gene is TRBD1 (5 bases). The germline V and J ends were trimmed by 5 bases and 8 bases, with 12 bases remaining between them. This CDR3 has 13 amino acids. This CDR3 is CASSAREGEKLFF. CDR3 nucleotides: TGTGCCAGCAGTGCCAGGGAGGGCGAAAAACTGTTTTTT.

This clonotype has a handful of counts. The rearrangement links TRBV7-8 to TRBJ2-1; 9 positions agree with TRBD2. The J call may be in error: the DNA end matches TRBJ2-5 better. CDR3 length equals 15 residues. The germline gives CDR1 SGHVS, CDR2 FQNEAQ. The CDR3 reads CASSFNSGGQETQYF. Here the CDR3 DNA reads TGTGCCAGCAGCTTTAACAGCGGGGGGCAAGAGACCCAGTACTTC.

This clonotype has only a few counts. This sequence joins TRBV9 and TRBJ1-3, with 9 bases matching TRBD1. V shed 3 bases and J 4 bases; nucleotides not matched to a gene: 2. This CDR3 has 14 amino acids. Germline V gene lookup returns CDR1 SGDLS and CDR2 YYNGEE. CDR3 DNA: TGTGCCAGCAGCGCGGGACAGGGAGGAAACACCATATATTTT. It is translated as CASSAGQGGNTIYF.

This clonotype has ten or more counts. Here the CDR3 DNA reads TGTGCCAGCAGCTTAGCCGGACAGCAAGAGACCCAGTACTTC. It encodes CASSLAGQQETQYF. The chain couples TRBV7-2 to TRBJ2-5; possible D gene TRBD1, 6 bases. The germline CDR1 and CDR2 sequences are SGHTA and FQGNSA. CDR3 length equals 14 residues. Trimming took 0 bases from V and 2 from J, leaving 7 bases between them.

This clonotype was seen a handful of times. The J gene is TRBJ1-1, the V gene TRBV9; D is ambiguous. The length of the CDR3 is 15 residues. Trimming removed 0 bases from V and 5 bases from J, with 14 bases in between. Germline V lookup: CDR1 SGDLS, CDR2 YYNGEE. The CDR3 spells CASSVVIHSSTEAFF. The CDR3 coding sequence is TGTGCCAGCAGCGTAGTTATTCACTCGAGTACTGAAGCTTTCTTT.

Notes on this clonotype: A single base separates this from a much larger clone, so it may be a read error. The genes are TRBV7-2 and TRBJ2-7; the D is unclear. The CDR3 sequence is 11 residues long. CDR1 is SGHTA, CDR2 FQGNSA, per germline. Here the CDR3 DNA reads TGTGCCAGCAGCTTATTCTACGAGCAGCACTTC. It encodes CASSLFYEQHF.

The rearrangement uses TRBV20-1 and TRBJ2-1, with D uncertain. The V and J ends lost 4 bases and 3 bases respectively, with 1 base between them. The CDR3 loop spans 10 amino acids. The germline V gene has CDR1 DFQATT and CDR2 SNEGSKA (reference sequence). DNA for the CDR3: TGCAGTGCTATCTACAATGAGCAGTTCTTC. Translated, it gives CSAIYNEQFF.